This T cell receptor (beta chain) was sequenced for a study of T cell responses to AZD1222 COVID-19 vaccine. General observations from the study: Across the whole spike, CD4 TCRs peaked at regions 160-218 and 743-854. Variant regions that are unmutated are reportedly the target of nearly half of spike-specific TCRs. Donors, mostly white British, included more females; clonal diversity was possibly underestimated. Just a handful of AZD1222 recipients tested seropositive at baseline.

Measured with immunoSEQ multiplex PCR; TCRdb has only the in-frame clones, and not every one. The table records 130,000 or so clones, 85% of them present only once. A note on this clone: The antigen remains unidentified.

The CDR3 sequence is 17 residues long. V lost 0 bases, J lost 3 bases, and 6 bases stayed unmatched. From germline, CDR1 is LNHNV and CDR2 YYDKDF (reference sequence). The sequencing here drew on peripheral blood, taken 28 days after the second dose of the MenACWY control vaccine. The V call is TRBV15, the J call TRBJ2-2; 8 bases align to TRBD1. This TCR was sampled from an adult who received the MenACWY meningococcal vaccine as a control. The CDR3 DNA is TGTGCCACCAGCAGAGATCTTCAGGGGGCAGACACCGGGGAGCTGTTTTTT. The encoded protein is CATSRDLQGADTGELFF.